This is a list of T cell receptor beta chains from one sample in a study of T cells after yellow fever vaccination. MiXCR, applied by TCRdb to the 5' RACE reads, yields one record per CDR3 protein. In the table there are 300,000 to 400,000 distinct CDR3 sequences, 7% to 9% of which are singletons. The specimen comprised PBMCs, sampled roughly 45 days after the first yellow fever vaccination. Source of these receptors: a man aged 18 to 30 who received the YFV17D yellow fever vaccine. Both conserved end residues are part of each CDR3. Each record gives: D gene, clone size, V gene, CDR3 protein. D genes are given only for firm matches. Rows give clone size only sometimes, using once, few, many, or a class for an expanded clone.

D gene: TRBD2
clone size: few
V gene: TRBV4-3
CDR3 protein: CASSQEGRLAFTDTQYF

D gene: TRBD2
clone size: few
V gene: TRBV11-2
CDR3 protein: CASSLVPRGYKETQYF

D gene: NA
clone size: NA
V gene: TRBV5-4
CDR3 protein: CASSLAGMQPQHF

D gene: NA
clone size: many
V gene: TRBV20-1
CDR3 protein: CSAKRQVSYEQYF

D gene: NA
clone size: few
V gene: TRBV6-2/TRBV6-3
CDR3 protein: CASSEDGSSYNEQFF

D gene: TRBD2
clone size: NA
V gene: TRBV7-3
CDR3 protein: CASSWGRGRGDEQFF

D gene: NA
clone size: NA
V gene: TRBV5-1
CDR3 protein: CASSLDFTDTQYF

D gene: NA
clone size: many
V gene: TRBV2
CDR3 protein: CASTVGYEQYF

D gene: NA
clone size: few
V gene: TRBV7-3
CDR3 protein: CASSQTGLREETQYF

D gene: TRBD1
clone size: NA
V gene: TRBV7-6
CDR3 protein: CASSQNRGKLFF

D gene: TRBD1
clone size: NA
V gene: TRBV5-1
CDR3 protein: CASRGQGNRGANVLTF

D gene: NA
clone size: NA
V gene: TRBV2
CDR3 protein: CASRVGHEQFF

D gene: TRBD2
clone size: NA
V gene: TRBV6-5
CDR3 protein: CASSSGLAGSSGDTQYF

D gene: NA
clone size: NA
V gene: TRBV7-2
CDR3 protein: CASSSSTRETQYF

D gene: NA
clone size: NA
V gene: TRBV3-1
CDR3 protein: CASSKGALFDTQYF

D gene: TRBD2
clone size: many
V gene: TRBV7-7
CDR3 protein: CASSQNGRQETQYF

D gene: TRBD2
clone size: many
V gene: TRBV28
CDR3 protein: CASSGSAASLAGGFSYEQYF

D gene: NA
clone size: NA
V gene: TRBV7-9
CDR3 protein: CASSSPVGDGYTF

D gene: NA
clone size: few
V gene: TRBV2
CDR3 protein: CASSDNRNYGYTF

D gene: TRBD1
clone size: NA
V gene: TRBV4-1
CDR3 protein: CASSQGADRANEQFF

D gene: NA
clone size: few
V gene: TRBV7-3
CDR3 protein: CASRRGAPNTGELFF

D gene: TRBD2
clone size: many
V gene: TRBV3-1
CDR3 protein: CASSPPGLLYQETQYF

D gene: NA
clone size: many
V gene: TRBV7-2
CDR3 protein: CASSSLGGPGSPLHF

D gene: NA
clone size: few
V gene: TRBV10-3
CDR3 protein: CAISPTNQPQHF

D gene: NA
clone size: few
V gene: TRBV5-5
CDR3 protein: CASSLVQGTREAFF

D gene: NA
clone size: NA
V gene: TRBV12-3/TRBV12-4
CDR3 protein: CASSARSHNEQFF

D gene: NA
clone size: few
V gene: TRBV7-7
CDR3 protein: CASSSMNTGELFF

D gene: NA
clone size: NA
V gene: TRBV7-2
CDR3 protein: CASSLASGADSPLHF

D gene: NA
clone size: NA
V gene: TRBV12-3/TRBV12-4
CDR3 protein: CASSFGRPSTDTQYF

D gene: TRBD2
clone size: NA
V gene: TRBV5-1
CDR3 protein: CASSFSGGQDTQYF

D gene: NA
clone size: many
V gene: TRBV7-2
CDR3 protein: CASSQDSGNEKLFF

D gene: TRBD2
clone size: many
V gene: TRBV7-3
CDR3 protein: CASSALAGSYNEQFF

D gene: NA
clone size: few
V gene: TRBV7-3
CDR3 protein: CASSFQGSGETQYF

D gene: TRBD1
clone size: NA
V gene: TRBV2
CDR3 protein: CASDDRVGLHEQFF

D gene: NA
clone size: few
V gene: TRBV7-6
CDR3 protein: CASSLDGRFQETQYF

D gene: TRBD1
clone size: few
V gene: TRBV12-5
CDR3 protein: CASGRDSWNIQYF

D gene: NA
clone size: NA
V gene: TRBV5-3
CDR3 protein: CARWRPYNSPLHF

D gene: NA
clone size: few
V gene: TRBV5-5
CDR3 protein: CASSILGEQYF

D gene: NA
clone size: many
V gene: TRBV6-5
CDR3 protein: CASSWGSEAFF

D gene: NA
clone size: few
V gene: TRBV25-1
CDR3 protein: CASSGLTGKVGELFF

D gene: NA
clone size: many
V gene: TRBV5-1
CDR3 protein: CASSLGYGAENIQYF

D gene: NA
clone size: NA
V gene: TRBV20-1
CDR3 protein: CSAAGTTSYEQYF

D gene: NA
clone size: NA
V gene: TRBV6-2/TRBV6-3
CDR3 protein: CASSLDRRSAFF

D gene: TRBD2
clone size: few
V gene: TRBV7-6
CDR3 protein: CASSELAGATNTGELFF

D gene: NA
clone size: NA
V gene: TRBV4-1
CDR3 protein: CASSQDYTGTDTQYF